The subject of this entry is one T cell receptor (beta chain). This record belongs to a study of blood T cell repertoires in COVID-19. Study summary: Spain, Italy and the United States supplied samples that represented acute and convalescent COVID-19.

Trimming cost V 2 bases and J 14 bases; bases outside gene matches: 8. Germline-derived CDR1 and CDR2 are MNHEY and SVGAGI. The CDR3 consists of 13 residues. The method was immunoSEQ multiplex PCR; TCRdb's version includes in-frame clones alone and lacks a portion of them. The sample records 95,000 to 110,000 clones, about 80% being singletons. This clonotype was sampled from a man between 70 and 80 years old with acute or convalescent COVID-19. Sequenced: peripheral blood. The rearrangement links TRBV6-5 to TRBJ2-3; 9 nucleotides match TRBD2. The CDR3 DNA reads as TGTGCCAGCAGTTACCTTAGCGGGGGCCCAGGGTATTTT. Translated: CASSYLSGGPGYF.